The present TCR beta chain was sequenced within a study of shared clonotypes between healthy human individuals. This CDR3 is built from 11 residues. Germline CDR1 is SNHLY and CDR2 is FYNNEI. Trimming cost V 7 bases and J 4 bases, with 6 bases left between them. The assay was immunoSEQ multiplex PCR, and TCRdb's table has in-frame clones only and misses some. The sample lists about 990,000 clones; around three quarters were seen once. As to this clone: Its target is not known.

Points from the study as a whole: What rarefaction showed was incomplete sorted-subset sequencing despite large depth. Some clonotypes were shared by all four sorted-subset donors, while others were not shared. The non-shared ones had lower generation probabilities than the shared ones. Only blood samples were collected, and tissue repertoires likely differ.

This chain uses TRBV2 with TRBJ2-3; no firm D call. Sequenced material: memory CD4+ T cells from PBMCs. Subset here: CD45RA-negative fraction. The receptor comes from a man between 18 and 35 years old in good health. Some clones in this sample may be carry-over from other donors' samples. CDR3 protein: CASKSADTQYF. In DNA, the CDR3 is TGTGCCAGCAAAAGCGCAGATACGCAGTATTTT.